The present entry profiles one TCR beta chain with its context. This sample is drawn from a study of blood T cell repertoires in COVID-19. Study-level background: The study drew acute and convalescent COVID-19 samples from the United States, Italy and Spain.

Original methodology: Cell counts per sample came from amplifying reference gene primers. Some clones are missing from TCRdb's copy, which holds only in-frame ones; the method was immunoSEQ multiplex PCR. That table is the source of V, J and clone size, and D and trimming were worked out from the DNA. Of roughly 160,000 clones in the sample, over 80% were seen once. Sample: peripheral blood. This sequence was found in a woman aged 55-69 years who had recovered from COVID-19.

CDR3 residues: CASRLQGYSPLHF. The DNA for the CDR3 is TGTGCCAGCAGACTACAGGGTTATTCACCCCTCCACTTT. The chain couples TRBV6-5 to TRBJ1-6; D possibly corresponds to TRBD1 (6 bases). Per the germline V gene, CDR1 is MNHEY and CDR2 is SVGAGI. The CDR3 length is 13 residues. V dropped 6 bases and J dropped 8 bases, with 11 bases sitting between them.